This T cell receptor beta chain was obtained from a study of cytomegalovirus exposure and HLA in healthy donors. Findings of the study overall: CMV antigen specificity of three CMV-associated chains was confirmed in vitro. Most TCR sequences proved rare, with some public TCRs found in many donors.

The V segment lost 6 bases and the J segment 0 bases; nucleotides outside the gene matches: 8. The CDR3 spans 15 residues. CDR1 is MNHEY, CDR2 SVGAGI, per germline. With 60 Vbeta and 13 Jbeta primers, the PCR was carried out. Study processing details: Counted up in a later analysis, unique TCR beta chains came to about 83 million, with about 10 million shared. Generated by immunoSEQ multiplex PCR, the TCRdb table keeps only in-frame clones and is missing some. V, J and clone size reflect that table, while D and trimming were determined from the DNA. The table lists 40,000 or so clones, around 70% of them singletons, with approximately 3.2% in the top ten. Comments on this clone: The antigen remains unidentified.

Likely unrecorded immune exposures existed in these nominally healthy donors. The sequence was obtained from a young woman in good health and CMV-seronegative. V gene TRBV6-5 combines with J gene TRBJ2-7; TRBD1 aligns across 7 bases. The sequenced sample consisted of PBMCs. The CDR3: CASSRQGYNSYEQYF. The CDR3 DNA reads TGTGCCAGCAGCAGACAGGGATACAACTCCTACGAGCAGTACTTC.